This TCR beta chain is from a study of T cell responses to AZD1222 COVID-19 vaccine. At the level of the study: Both about-4-week and about-12-week second-dose recipients were combined.

The table came from immunoSEQ multiplex PCR; TCRdb's copy has only in-frame clones and leaves some out. This sample has 100,000 to 150,000 clones, with 85% to 90% found just once. The study, taken as a whole, reports: Repertoire samples came only from after the peak T cell response. Possibly, clonal diversity was underestimated; donors were largely white British and included more females.

This CDR3 is built from 14 residues. Germline values: CDR1 MNHNY, CDR2 SVGAGI (reference sequence). Trimming took 2 bases from V and 3 from J, leaving 10 bases between them. About this clone: Its antigen is currently unknown.

This TCR came from an adult in good health. The chain links TRBV6-6 to TRBJ1-2; D not certain. The material sequenced was peripheral blood, taken on day 0 of AZD1222 vaccination. DNA of the CDR3: TGTGCCAGCAGTTACGGACCGATGGACTATGGCTACACCTTC. Residues: CASSYGPMDYGYTF.